This T cell receptor (beta chain) was sequenced in a study of regulatory T cells in long-lasting Graves disease (dated by TCRdb to about 2021). Background on the whole study: In the newly diagnosed Graves' disease group, patients had been taking antithyroid drugs for less than 3 months. Persistent Graves' disease patients were compared with newly diagnosed Graves' disease patients by peripheral blood TCR sequencing and RNA sequencing. A total of roughly 35 samples were covered by TCR sequencing, comprising approximately 13 persistent and 20 or so newly diagnosed Graves' disease patients. The study took place in China and was registered as a clinical trial.

Study-level results and caveats: Compared with newly diagnosed patients, patients with persistent Graves' disease had lower TCR Shannon entropy and fewer highly expanded clones, which suggests clonal expansion. More public clonotypes were shared among persistent patients (2,741) than among newly diagnosed patients (more than 950). TRBV28, TRBJ1-2 and TRBJ2-5 were preferentially used in persistent disease, while TRBV20-1 and TRBJ2-1 were favored in newly diagnosed disease. The authors noted that the small sample size was a limitation that may lower accuracy. Only the TCR beta chain was sequenced and analyzed. Only peripheral blood was studied, because thyroid tissue, the primary lesion, was inaccessible.

This clonotype was counted many times. No cognate antigen has been identified for it. Base qualities are not provided; no much larger clone lies one nucleotide away. The sample's time point, from its label and the paper: newly diagnosed GD, antithyroid drugs for less than 3 months. For both TCR sequencing and RNA sequencing, RNA was extracted from PBMCs using TRIzol. The diagnosis of Graves' disease was made according to American Thyroid Association guidelines. The patients came from an endocrinology department in Xi'an, China. Each patient gave 8.5 to 9.5 milliliters of peripheral blood, collected in an EDTA anticoagulant tube. Ficoll Paque Plus density gradient separation was used to isolate PBMCs, and no further T cell sorting was done. An Agilent 2100 Bioanalyzer and agarose gel were used to check RNA quality, and a NanoDrop 2000 was used to measure RNA concentration. V trim: 2 bases; J trim: 6 bases; unmatched bases: 8. Its CDR3 holds 14 amino acids, cysteine through phenylalanine. CDR3 DNA only is kept here, 42 bases in frame from base 1. In the germline V gene, CDR1 corresponds to SQVTM and CDR2 to ANQGSEA.

The library was built by means of multiplex PCR. The sequencer listed for this sample is Illumina HiSeq 4000. To build TCR beta libraries, CDR3 regions were amplified by Arm-PCR using iRepertoire HTBI primers. PCR products were gel purified before sequencing. On the study's bioinformatics: Gene usage analysis of CDR3 amino acid clonotypes used the 55 to 65 TRBV and around 13 TRBJ segments found across samples. COPE and FqMerger were used to merge filtered high-quality paired reads into contigs. Contigs were aligned with BLAST to IMGT TRBV, TRBD and TRBJ reference genes, and CDR3 was defined per IMGT. Any clonotype with a frequency above 0.1% was counted as a highly expanded clone. Shannon entropy served as the measure of repertoire diversity, while the Gini coefficient captured V-J evenness. A clonotype was considered public if more than one individual shared it. TCRdb itself trimmed the public reads at Q25 with fastp, ran MiXCR and retained productive beta chains. Rows are combined by CDR3 protein, so each entry shows the most common genes and DNA. TCRdb's processing, not the study's, gives the V and J calls here. Recorded for this sample are about 540,000 distinct CDR3 sequences; roughly 13% of them occurred a single time. The ten largest clones capture roughly a tenth of the sample.

These data are also associated with another study on T cells in Graves' hyperthyroidism and ophthalmopathy. That second report states: A patient counted as having stable Graves' hyperthyroidism if no progression to ophthalmopathy occurred over 18 months of follow-up. The hyperthyroidism patients were between 18 and 65 years old and newly diagnosed, with a disease duration of less than 2 months. Exclusion was applied to patients with uncontrolled infections, other autoimmune diseases, pregnancy or lactation. Diagnoses were based on clinical symptoms, serum thyroxine and TRAb, thyroid ultrasound and orbital computed tomography. A first-round RT-PCR of the TCR CDR3 used the HTBI primer set with the Qiagen OneStep RT-PCR kit. Blood samples also contained most of the expanded thyroid clonotypes (frequency above 0.001), which suggests that blood repertoires may reflect thyroid immune responses. A model built on a 13 V-J signature distinguished ophthalmopathy from stable hyperthyroidism, reaching 85% to 90% sensitivity and around 82% specificity in cross-validation and 80%/75% in testing. In validation, progression to ophthalmopathy was predicted by the model with almost 71% sensitivity and 72% to 85% specificity, a median of roughly 6.4 months before onset. A discovery cohort of roughly 100 patients, roughly 40 with Graves' ophthalmopathy and 55 to 60 with stable Graves' hyperthyroidism, was used to find distinguishing TCR V-J signatures. An independent validation cohort of 18 to 20 hyperthyroidism patients and roughly 16 patients who later progressed to ophthalmopathy tested prospective prediction of ophthalmopathy. The roughly 91 discovery patients were randomly split 7:3 into training and test sets. In addition, the study compared T-cell repertoires in thyroid tissue and in blood from roughly six Graves' hyperthyroidism patients. After blood sampling, hyperthyroidism patients were treated with methimazole at a starting dose of 30 mg daily, and ophthalmopathy patients were treated with high-dose intravenous methylprednisolone. A second multiplex PCR round built the libraries, followed by size selection and purification. The libraries were sequenced on an Illumina HiSeq2000 using paired-end 100 bp reads. SOAPnuke was used to process the raw data, throwing out any read that contained adapters or uncalled bases, had a mean Phred below 15, or lacked an exact constant-primer or identifier match. High-quality paired reads were merged with COPE v1.2.5, and unique nucleotide sequences were defined as clonotypes. MiTCR v1.1 was used to align clonotypes to the IMGT TRBV, TRBD and TRBJ reference segments. Analysis was restricted to V-J combinations with a frequency above 0.0001, which covered 98% to 99.2% of repertoires. A TCS score was defined as the ratio of F50 (clonal expansion) to E x V (chaos), with BLOSUM62-based TCRdist applied between CDR3 peptides within each V-J. Welch's t-statistics and random forest reduced 450 to 600 V-J features to under 15, which were used in a naive Bayes classifier (R e1071). Sample size was not statistically predetermined, and blinding of investigators to group allocation was not performed. The paper describes TCR Vbeta CDR3 sequencing of about 140 peripheral blood samples, made up of about 40 ophthalmopathy patients, some 76 hyperthyroidism patients and 17 progressor patients.

The chain was built from TRBV29-1 and TRBJ2-7; the junction holds 9 bases that match TRBD2. The receptor's source is a man under 40 with Graves disease. Donor details come from another sample of the same person, matched by shared clones. Here the sequenced sample was peripheral blood mononuclear cells (PBMCs), taken at new diagnosis, from a patient treated with antithyroid drugs. The CDR3 region: CSVESPSGKVEQYF. Read as DNA, the sequence is TGCAGCGTTGAATCCCCTAGCGGGAAGGTCGAGCAGTACTTC.